This record concerns one T cell receptor beta chain sequence. Its specificity is unknown. The data were taken from a study of cytomegalovirus exposure and HLA in healthy donors. Study overall: Unique TCR beta sequences numbering over 100 million came from 190 million or so T cells in an earlier analysis. Study-wide findings and caveats: When presence/absence was analysed, sequencing depth was taken to be roughly uniform across donors. The dataset shows that most TCR sequences were rare, while some public TCRs occurred in many donors. The sole available immune exposure information was CMV serostatus.

PCR involved 60 Vbeta and 13 Jbeta primers. Method: immunoSEQ multiplex PCR; TCRdb's copy keeps in-frame clones and lacks some. The top ten hold roughly 0.66% of the sample, which has fewer than 250,000 clones, around four fifths seen once. The CDR3 is made up of 13 amino acids. CDR1 and CDR2 (germline): MNHEY, SMNVEV (reference sequence). With 4 bases removed from V and 0 bases from J, the gap between germline ends came to 4 bases. The receptor's source is a boy younger than 10 in good health and CMV-seronegative. The sequenced material came from PBMCs. This rearrangement joins TRBV27 to TRBJ2-1; no reliable D call. The CDR3 DNA is TGTGCCAGCAGTTCACACTCCTACAATGAGCAGTTCTTC. Translating gives CASSSHSYNEQFF.